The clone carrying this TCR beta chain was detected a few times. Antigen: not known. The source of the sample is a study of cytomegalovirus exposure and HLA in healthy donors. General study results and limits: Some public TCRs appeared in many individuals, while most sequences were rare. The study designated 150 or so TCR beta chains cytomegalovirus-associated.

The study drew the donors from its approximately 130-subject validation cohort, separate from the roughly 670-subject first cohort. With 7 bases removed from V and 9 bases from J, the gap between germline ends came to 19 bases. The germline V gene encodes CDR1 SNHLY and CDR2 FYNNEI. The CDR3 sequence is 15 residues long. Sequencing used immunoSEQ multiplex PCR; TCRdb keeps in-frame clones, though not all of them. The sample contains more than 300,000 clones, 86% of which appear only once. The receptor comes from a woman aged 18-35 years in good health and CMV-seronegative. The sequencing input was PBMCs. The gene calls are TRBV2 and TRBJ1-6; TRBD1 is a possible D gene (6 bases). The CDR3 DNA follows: TGTGCCAGCACCCTAAGGGGGGGGCAGGGTTCACCCCTCCACTTT. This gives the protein CASTLRGGQGSPLHF.